Sequencing of this T cell receptor (beta chain) was carried out in a study of shared clonotypes between healthy human individuals. Study-level findings and limits: Estimated richness values were generally larger in naive subsets than in memory subsets.

In regard to this clone: Its specificity is not known.

The CDR3 contains 15 residues. The V gene lost 5 bases and the J gene lost 3 bases, with 15 bases spanning the gap. CDR1 and CDR2 from the germline V gene are SGHTA and FQGTGA. Partitioning of CD4+ cells yielded a CD45RA+ naive subset and a CD45RA-negative memory subset. Clones were read by immunoSEQ multiplex PCR, and TCRdb kept only the in-frame ones, dropping some. The repertoire holds fewer than 1.8 million clones, with less than 99% as singletons. The sequence came from a young man in good health. The chain employs TRBV7-3 and TRBJ2-3, with a weak D call TRBD2 (6 bases). The sequencing input was naive CD4+ T cells sorted from blood. Documented subset: CD45RA+ positively selected. As DNA, the CDR3 is TGTGCCAGCAGCCTGAGGGCAGGGAGGACAGATACGCAGTATTTT. Protein sequence: CASSLRAGRTDTQYF.